This TCR beta chain is drawn from a study of cytomegalovirus exposure and HLA in healthy donors. The CDR3 runs 13 residues. Germline CDR1 GTSNPN, CDR2 SVGIG (reference sequence). In the PCR, 60 Vbeta and 13 Jbeta primers were used. The table came from immunoSEQ multiplex PCR; TCRdb's copy has only in-frame clones and leaves some out. The data hold about 190,000 clones, with roughly 80% observed a single time. The chain uses TRBV30 and TRBJ2-5; D may be TRBD1 (5 bases). The J call is uncertain, as TRBJ2-7 better fits the DNA end. The origin of this receptor is a woman aged 18-30 years in good health and CMV-seronegative. Material: PBMCs. The CDR3 reads CAWSRQGPYEQYF. The DNA for the CDR3 is TGTGCCTGGAGTAGGCAGGGCCCCTACGAGCAGTACTTC.